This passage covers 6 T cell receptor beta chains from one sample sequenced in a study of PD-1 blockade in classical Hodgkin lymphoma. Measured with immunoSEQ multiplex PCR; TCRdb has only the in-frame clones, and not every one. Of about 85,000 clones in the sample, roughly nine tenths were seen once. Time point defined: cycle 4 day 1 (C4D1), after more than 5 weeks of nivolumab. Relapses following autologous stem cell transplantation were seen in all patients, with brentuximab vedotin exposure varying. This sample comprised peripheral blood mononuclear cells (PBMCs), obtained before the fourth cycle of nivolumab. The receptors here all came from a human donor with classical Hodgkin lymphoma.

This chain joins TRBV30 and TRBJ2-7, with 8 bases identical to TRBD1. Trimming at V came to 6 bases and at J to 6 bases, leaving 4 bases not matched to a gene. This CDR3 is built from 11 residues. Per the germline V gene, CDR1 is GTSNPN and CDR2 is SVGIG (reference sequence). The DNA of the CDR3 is TGTGCCTGTTCCACAGGGGGCGAGCAGTACTTC. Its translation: CACSTGGEQYF.

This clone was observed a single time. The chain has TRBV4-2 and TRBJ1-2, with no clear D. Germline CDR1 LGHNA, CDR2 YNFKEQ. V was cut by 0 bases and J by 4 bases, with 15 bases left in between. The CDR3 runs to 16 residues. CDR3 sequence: CASSQEWGRYSYGYTF. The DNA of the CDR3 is TGTGCCAGCAGCCAAGAGTGGGGAAGATATAGCTATGGCTACACCTTC.

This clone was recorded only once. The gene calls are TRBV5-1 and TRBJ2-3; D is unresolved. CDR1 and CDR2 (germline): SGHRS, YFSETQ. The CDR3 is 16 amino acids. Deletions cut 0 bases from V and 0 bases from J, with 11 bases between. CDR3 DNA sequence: TGCGCCAGCAGCTTGGAGGGCCACGGGAGCACAGATACGCAGTATTTT. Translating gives CASSLEGHGSTDTQYF.

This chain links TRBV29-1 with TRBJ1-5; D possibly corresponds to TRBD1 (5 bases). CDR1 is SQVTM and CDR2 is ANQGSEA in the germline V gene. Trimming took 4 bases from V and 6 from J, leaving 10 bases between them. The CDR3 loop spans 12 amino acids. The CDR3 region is CSVAGNGQPQHF. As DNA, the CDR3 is TGCAGCGTTGCAGGGAACGGTCAGCCCCAGCATTTT.

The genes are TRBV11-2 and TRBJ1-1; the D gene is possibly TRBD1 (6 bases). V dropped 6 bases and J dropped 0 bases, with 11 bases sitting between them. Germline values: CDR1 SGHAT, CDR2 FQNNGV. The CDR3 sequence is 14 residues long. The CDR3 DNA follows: TGTGCCAGCAGTGCAGGGGTTATGAACACTGAAGCTTTCTTT. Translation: CASSAGVMNTEAFF.

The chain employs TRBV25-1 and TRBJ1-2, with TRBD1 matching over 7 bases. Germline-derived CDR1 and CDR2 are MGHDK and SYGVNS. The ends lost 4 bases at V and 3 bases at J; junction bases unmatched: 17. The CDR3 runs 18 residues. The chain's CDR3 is CASSVSFSPGGWHYGYTF. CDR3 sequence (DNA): TGTGCCAGCAGTGTCTCCTTCAGCCCAGGGGGTTGGCACTATGGCTACACCTTC.